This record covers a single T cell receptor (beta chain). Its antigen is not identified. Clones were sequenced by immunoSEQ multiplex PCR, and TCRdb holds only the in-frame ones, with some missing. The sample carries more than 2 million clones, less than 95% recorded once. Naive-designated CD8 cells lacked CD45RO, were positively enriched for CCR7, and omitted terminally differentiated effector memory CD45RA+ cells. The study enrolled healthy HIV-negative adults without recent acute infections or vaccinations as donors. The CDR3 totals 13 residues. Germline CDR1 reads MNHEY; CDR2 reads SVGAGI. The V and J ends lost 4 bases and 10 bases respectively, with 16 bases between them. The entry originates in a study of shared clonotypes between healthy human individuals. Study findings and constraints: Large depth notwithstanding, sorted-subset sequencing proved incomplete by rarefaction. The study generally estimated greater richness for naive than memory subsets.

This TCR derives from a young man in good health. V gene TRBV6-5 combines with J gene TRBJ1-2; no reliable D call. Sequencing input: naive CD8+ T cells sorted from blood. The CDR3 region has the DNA TGTGCCAGCAGTTCCCTTTCTGGCGGAGTCTACACCTTC. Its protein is CASSSLSGGVYTF.